This T cell receptor (beta chain) appears in the sequencing data of a study of siplizumab effects on memory and regulatory T cells. Profiling relied on immunoSEQ multiplex PCR, and the TCRdb table lists in-frame clones only, not all of them. The sample lists about 100,000 clones, approximately 90% seen once, with roughly 1.1% in the top ten. Note on this clone: No antigen is known for it.

Study results and caveats: Alloreactive sequences whose origin lay in unstimulated CD4+ memory cells were significantly reduced by siplizumab. Proliferating clones, CD4+ or CD8+, lacked an assignable naive or memory phenotype in roughly 75-96% of cases. Controls had 26.9% Treg-derived mappable alloreactive CD4+ clones on average, versus about 69% with siplizumab. Alloreactive clones mapping to unstimulated subsets formed only a minor fraction.

The CDR3 spans 16 residues. Germline assignment: CDR1 MNHEY and CDR2 SMNVEV (reference sequence). With V trimmed by 2 bases and J by 15 bases, 17 bases remained unmatched. The clonotype was recovered from a human donor in good health. Sequenced: CD4+ T cells sorted from blood. V and J are TRBV27 and TRBJ2-1, with TRBD1 matching over 9 bases. CDR3 sequence: CASSLKGQGLRASRFF. For the CDR3, the DNA is TGTGCCAGCAGTTTAAAGGGACAGGGCTTGAGGGCTAGCCGGTTCTTC.